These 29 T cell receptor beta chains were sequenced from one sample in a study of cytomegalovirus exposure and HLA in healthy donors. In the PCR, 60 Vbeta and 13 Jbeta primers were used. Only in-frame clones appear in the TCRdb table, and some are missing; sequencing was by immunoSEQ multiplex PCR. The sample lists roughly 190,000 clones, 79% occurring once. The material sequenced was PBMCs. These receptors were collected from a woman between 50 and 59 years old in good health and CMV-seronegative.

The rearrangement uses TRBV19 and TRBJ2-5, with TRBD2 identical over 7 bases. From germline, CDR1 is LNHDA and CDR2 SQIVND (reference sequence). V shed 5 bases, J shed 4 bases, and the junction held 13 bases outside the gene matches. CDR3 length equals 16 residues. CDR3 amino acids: CASSPYSAGVLETQYF. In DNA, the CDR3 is TGTGCCAGTAGTCCCTACTCTGCGGGAGTCCTAGAGACCCAGTACTTC.

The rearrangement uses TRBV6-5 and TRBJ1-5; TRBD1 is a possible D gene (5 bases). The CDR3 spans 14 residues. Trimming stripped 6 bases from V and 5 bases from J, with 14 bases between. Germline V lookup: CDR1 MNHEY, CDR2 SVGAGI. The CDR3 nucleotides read TGTGCCAGCAGCGACATTGCGGGGGATCAGCCCCAGCATTTT. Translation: CASSDIAGDQPQHF.

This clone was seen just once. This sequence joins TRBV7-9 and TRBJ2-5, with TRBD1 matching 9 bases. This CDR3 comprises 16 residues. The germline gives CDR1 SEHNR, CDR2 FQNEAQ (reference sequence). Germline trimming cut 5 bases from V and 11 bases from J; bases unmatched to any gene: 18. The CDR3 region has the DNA TGTGCCAGCAGCCCGCCGGGACAGGGATTCTCCTACGGGCAGTACTTC. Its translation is CASSPPGQGFSYGQYF.

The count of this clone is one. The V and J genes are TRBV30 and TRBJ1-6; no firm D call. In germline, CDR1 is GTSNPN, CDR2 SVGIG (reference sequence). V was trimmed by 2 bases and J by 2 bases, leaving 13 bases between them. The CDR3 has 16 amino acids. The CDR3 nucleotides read TGTGCCTGGAGTACGGGAGGGATACCCTATAATTCACCCCTCCACTTT. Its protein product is CAWSTGGIPYNSPLHF.

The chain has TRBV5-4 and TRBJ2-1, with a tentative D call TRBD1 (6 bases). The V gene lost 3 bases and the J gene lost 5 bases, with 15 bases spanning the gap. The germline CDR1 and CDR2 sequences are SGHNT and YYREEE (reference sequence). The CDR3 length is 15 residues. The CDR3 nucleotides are TGTGCCAGCAGCTCCCAGGGGATCACACACAATGAGCAGTTCTTC. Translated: CASSSQGITHNEQFF.

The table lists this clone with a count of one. The CDR3 DNA sequence: TGCGCCAGCAGCGAGAGCACAGATACGCAGTATTTT. Translating gives CASSESTDTQYF. The chain carries TRBV5-1 and TRBJ2-3; D is uncertain. CDR1 is SGHRS, CDR2 YFSETQ, per germline. V gave up 4 bases and J gave up 0 bases, with 3 bases separating them. The CDR3 length is 12 residues.

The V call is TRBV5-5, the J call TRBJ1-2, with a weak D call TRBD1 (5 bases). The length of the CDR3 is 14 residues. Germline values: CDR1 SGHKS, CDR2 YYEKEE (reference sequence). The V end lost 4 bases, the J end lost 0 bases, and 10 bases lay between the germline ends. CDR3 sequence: CASSIRQTNYGYTF. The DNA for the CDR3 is TGTGCCAGCAGCATACGACAGACTAACTATGGCTACACCTTC.

CDR3 DNA: TGTGCCAGTAGTATTTTGGGACTAGCGGGAGTTAATGAGCAGTTCTTC. This sequence encodes CASSILGLAGVNEQFF. This chain links TRBV19 with TRBJ2-1, with TRBD2 matching over 14 bases. Trimming took 3 bases from V and 7 from J; bases not matched to a gene: 5. Germline V lookup: CDR1 LNHDA, CDR2 SQIVND (reference sequence). This CDR3 has 16 residues.

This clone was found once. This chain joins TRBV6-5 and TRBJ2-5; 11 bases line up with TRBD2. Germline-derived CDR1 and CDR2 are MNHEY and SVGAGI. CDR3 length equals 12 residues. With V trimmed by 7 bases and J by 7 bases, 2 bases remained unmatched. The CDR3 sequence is CASKTSGGTQYF. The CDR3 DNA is TGTGCCAGCAAAACTAGCGGGGGGACCCAGTACTTC.

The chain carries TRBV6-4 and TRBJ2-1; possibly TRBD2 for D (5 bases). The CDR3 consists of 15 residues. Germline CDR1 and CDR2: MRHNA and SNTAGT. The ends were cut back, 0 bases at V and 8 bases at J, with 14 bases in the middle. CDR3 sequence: CASSDSGLPRDEQFF. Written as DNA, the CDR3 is TGTGCCAGCAGTGACTCCGGACTTCCAAGGGATGAGCAGTTCTTC.

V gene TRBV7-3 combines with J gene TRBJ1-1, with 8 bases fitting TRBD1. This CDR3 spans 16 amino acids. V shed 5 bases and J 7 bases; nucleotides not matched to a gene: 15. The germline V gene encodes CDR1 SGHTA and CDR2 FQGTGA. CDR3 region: CASSKNPGQEKGEAFF. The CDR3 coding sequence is TGTGCCAGCAGCAAGAATCCGGGACAGGAAAAGGGTGAAGCTTTCTTT.

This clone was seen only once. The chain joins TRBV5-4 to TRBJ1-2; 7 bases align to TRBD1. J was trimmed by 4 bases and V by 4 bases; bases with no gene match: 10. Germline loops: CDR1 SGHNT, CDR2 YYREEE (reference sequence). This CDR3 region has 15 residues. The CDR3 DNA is TGTGCCAGCAGCCCGGGGGACAGAGTCCTCTATGGCTACACCTTC. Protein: CASSPGDRVLYGYTF.

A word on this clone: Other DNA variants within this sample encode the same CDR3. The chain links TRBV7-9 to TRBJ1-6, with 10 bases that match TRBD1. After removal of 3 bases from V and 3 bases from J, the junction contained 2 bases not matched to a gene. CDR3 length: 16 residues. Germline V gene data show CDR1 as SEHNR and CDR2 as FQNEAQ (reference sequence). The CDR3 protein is CASSLGQGFYNSPLHF. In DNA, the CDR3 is TGTGCCAGCAGCTTGGGACAGGGGTTCTATAATTCACCCCTCCACTTT.

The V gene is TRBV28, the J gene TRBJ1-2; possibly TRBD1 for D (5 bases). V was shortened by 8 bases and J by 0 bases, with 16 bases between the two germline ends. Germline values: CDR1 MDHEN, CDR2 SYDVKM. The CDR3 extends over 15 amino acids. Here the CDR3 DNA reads TGTGCCAGCTTAGGGCGGGGGGAGGCTAACTATGGCTACACCTTC. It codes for CASLGRGEANYGYTF.

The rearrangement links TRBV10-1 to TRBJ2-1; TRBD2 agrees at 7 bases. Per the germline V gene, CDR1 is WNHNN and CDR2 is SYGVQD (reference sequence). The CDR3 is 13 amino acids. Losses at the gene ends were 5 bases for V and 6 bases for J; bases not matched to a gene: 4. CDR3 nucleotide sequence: TGCGCCAGCAGTAGGACTAGGGGCAATGAGCAGTTCTTC. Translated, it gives CASSRTRGNEQFF.

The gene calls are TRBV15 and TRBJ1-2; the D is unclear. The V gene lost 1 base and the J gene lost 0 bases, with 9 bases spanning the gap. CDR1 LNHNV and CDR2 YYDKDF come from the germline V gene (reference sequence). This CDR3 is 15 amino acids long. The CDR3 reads CATSRGELANYGYTF. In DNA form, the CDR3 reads TGTGCCACCAGCAGAGGGGAGTTAGCTAACTATGGCTACACCTTC.

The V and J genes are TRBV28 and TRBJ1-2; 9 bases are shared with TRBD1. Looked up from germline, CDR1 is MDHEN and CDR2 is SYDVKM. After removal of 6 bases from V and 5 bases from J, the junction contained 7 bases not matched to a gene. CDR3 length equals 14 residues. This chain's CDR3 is CASRPGQGRYGYTF. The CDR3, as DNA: TGTGCCAGCAGGCCCGGACAGGGGAGGTATGGCTACACCTTC.

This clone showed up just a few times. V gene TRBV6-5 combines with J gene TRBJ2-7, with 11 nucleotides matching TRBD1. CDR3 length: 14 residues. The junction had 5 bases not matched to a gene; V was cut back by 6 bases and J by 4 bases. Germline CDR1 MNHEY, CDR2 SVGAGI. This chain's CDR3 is CASRGGTGGYEQYF. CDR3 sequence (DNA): TGTGCCAGCAGGGGGGGGACAGGGGGTTACGAGCAGTACTTC.

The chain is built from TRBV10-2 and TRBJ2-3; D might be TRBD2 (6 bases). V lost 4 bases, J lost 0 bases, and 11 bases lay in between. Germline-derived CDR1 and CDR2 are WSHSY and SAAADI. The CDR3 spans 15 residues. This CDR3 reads CASSVGLASTDTQYF. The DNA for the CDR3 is TGCGCCAGCAGTGTGGGGCTAGCGAGCACAGATACGCAGTATTTT.

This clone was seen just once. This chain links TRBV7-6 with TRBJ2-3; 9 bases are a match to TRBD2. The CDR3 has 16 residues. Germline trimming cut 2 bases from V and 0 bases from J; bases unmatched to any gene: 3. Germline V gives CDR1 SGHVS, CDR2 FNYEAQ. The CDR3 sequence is CASSLLAGPSTDTQYF. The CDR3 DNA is TGTGCCAGCAGCTTACTAGCGGGGCCTAGCACAGATACGCAGTATTTT.

CDR3 bases: TGCGCCAGCAGTGATTCGACTAGCGGACTCCTAGGAGATACGCAGTATTTT. It encodes CASSDSTSGLLGDTQYF. V gene TRBV10-1 combines with J gene TRBJ2-3; 9 positions match TRBD2. CDR1 WNHNN and CDR2 SYGVQD come from the germline V gene (reference sequence). The J segment lost 5 bases and the V segment lost 3 bases, leaving 12 bases of the junction unmatched. The CDR3 covers 17 residues.

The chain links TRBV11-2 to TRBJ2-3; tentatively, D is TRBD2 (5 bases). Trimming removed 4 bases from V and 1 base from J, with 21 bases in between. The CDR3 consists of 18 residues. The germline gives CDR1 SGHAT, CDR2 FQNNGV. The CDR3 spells CASSWRGPELIGTDTQYF. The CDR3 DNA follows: TGTGCCAGCAGCTGGCGAGGGCCTGAGTTGATAGGCACAGATACGCAGTATTTT.

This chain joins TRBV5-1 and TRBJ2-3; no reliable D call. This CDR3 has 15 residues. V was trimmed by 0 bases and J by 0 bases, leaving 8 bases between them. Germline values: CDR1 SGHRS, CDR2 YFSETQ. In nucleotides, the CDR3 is TGCGCCAGCAGCTTGGATACACCTAGCACAGATACGCAGTATTTT. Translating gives CASSLDTPSTDTQYF.

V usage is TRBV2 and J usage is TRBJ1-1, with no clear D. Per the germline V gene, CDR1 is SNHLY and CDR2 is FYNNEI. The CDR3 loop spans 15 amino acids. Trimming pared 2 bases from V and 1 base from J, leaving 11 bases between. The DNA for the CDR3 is TGTGCCAGCAGTGAATCGGCGGCTGGGAACACTGAAGCTTTCTTT. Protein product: CASSESAAGNTEAFF.

CDR3 in amino acids: CASSPAGGTTDTQYF. DNA of the CDR3: TGTGCCAGCAGTCCGGCGGGAGGGACCACAGATACGCAGTATTTT. The chain links TRBV6-1 to TRBJ2-3, with 9 bases that match TRBD2. With 5 bases clipped from V and 2 bases from J, the junction kept 5 bases outside the gene matches. Per germline, CDR1 MNHNS and CDR2 SASEGT. The CDR3 spans 15 residues.

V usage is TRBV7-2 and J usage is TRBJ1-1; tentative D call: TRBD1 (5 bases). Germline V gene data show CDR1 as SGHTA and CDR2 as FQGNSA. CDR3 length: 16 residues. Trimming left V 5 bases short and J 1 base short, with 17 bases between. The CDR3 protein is CASSPWWGGANTEAFF. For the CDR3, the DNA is TGTGCCAGCAGCCCATGGTGGGGAGGGGCGAACACTGAAGCTTTCTTT.

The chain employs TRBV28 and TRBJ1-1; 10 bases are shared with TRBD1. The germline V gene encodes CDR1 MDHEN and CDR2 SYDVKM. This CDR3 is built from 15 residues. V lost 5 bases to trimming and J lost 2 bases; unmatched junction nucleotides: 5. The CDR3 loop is CASSPRDRGNTEAFF. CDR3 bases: TGTGCCAGCAGTCCCCGGGACAGGGGAAACACTGAAGCTTTCTTT.

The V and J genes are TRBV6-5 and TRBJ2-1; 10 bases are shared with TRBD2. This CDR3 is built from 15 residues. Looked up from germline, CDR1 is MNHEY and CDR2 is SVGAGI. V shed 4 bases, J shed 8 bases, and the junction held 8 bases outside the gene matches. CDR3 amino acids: CASSSPAGGPDEQFF. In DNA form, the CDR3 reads TGTGCCAGCAGTTCCCCAGCGGGGGGGCCGGATGAGCAGTTCTTC.

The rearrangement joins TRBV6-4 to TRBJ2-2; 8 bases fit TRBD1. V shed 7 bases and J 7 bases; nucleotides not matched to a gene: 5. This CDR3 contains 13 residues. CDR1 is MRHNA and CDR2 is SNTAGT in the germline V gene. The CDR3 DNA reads TGTGCCAGCACGGACAGGGTTGGCGGGGAGCTGTTTTTT. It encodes CASTDRVGGELFF.